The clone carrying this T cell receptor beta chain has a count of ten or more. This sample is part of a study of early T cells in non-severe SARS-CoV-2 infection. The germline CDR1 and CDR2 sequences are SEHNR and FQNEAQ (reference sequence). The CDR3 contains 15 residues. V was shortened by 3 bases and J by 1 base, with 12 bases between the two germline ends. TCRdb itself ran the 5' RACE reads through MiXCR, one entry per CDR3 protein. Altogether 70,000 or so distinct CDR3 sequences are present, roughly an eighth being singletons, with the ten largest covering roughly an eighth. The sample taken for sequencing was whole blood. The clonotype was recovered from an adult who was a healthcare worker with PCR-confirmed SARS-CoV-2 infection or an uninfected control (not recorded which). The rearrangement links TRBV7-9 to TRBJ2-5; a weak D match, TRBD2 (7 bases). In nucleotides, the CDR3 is TGTGCCAGCAGCTTTGGGGGGGCGCGCCAAGAGACCCAGTACTTC. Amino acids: CASSFGGARQETQYF.